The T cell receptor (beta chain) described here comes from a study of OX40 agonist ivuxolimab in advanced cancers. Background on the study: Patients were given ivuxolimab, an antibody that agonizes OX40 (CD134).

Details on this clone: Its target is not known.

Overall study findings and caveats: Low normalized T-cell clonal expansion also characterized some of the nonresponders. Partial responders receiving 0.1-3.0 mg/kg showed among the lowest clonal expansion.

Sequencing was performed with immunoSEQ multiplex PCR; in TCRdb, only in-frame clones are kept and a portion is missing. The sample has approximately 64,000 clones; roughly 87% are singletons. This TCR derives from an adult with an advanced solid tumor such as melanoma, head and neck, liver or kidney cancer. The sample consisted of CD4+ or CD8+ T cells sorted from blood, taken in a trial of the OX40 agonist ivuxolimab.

This chain's CDR3 is CASKEGDYGYTF. The CDR3 region has the DNA TGTGCCAGCAAGGAGGGTGACTATGGCTACACCTTC. V usage is TRBV6-1 and J usage is TRBJ1-2; D remains unclear. Germline CDR1 is MNHNS and CDR2 is SASEGT. The V gene lost 7 bases and the J gene lost 3 bases, with 9 bases spanning the gap. This CDR3 contains 12 residues.